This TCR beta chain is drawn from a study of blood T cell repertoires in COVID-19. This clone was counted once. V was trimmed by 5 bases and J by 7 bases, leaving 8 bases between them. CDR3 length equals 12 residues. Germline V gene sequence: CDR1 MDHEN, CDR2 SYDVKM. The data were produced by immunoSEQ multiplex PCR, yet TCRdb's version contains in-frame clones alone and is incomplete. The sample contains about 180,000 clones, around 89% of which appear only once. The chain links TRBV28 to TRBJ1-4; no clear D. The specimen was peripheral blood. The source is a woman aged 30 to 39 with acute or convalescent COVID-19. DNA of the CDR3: TGTGCCAGCAGTCCCCCAGGTGAAAAACTGTTTTTT. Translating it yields CASSPPGEKLFF.